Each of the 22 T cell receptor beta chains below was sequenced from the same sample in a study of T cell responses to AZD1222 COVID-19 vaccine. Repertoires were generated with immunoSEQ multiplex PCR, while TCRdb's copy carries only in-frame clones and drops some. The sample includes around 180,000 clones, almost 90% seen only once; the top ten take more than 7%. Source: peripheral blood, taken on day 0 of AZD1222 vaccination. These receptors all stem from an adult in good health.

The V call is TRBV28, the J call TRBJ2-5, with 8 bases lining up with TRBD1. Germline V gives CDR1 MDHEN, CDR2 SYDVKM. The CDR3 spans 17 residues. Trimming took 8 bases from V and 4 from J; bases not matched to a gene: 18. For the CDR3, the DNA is TGTGCCAGCTCCTTTCCAACGGTACAGGGGGTCCGAGAGACCCAGTACTTC. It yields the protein CASSFPTVQGVRETQYF.

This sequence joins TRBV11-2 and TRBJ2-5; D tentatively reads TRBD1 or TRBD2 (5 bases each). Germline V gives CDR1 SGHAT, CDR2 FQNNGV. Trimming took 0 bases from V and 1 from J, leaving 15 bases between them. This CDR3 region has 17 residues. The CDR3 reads CASSLEGPWGRQETQYF. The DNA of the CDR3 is TGTGCCAGCAGCTTAGAAGGACCCTGGGGACGCCAAGAGACCCAGTACTTC.

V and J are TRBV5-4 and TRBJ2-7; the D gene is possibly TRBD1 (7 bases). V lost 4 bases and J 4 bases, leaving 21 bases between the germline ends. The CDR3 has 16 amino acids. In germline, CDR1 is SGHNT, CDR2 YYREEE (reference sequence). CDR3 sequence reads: CASSRGSQGTRYEQYF. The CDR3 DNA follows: TGTGCCAGCAGCCGGGGGTCACAGGGGACACGGTACGAGCAGTACTTC.

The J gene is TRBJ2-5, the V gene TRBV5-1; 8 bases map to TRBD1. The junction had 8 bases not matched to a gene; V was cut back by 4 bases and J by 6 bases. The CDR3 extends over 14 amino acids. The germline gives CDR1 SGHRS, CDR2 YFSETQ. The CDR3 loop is CASSVLTGVKTQYF. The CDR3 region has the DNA TGCGCCAGCAGCGTATTGACAGGGGTGAAGACCCAGTACTTC.

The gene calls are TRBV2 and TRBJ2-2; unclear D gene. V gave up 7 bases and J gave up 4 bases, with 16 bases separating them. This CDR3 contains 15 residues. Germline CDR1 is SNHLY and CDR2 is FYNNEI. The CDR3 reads CASTPRPPATGELFF. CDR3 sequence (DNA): TGTGCCAGCACCCCCCGGCCCCCTGCCACCGGGGAGCTGTTTTTT.

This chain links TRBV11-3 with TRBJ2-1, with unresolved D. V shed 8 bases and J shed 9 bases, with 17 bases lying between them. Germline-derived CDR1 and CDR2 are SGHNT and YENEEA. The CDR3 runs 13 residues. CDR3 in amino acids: CASGSGRQTEQFF. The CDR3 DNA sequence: TGTGCCAGCGGTTCGGGCAGGCAAACTGAGCAGTTCTTC.

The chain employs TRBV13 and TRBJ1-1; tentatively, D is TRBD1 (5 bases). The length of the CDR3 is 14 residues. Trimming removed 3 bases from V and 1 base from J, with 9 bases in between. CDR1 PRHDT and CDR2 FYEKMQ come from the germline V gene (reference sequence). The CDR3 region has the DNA TGTGCCAGCAGCTTCAAGGGGCGGAACACTGAAGCTTTCTTT. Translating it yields CASSFKGRNTEAFF.

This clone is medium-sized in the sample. The CDR3 protein is CASSLSPGTGGGYEQYF. Written as DNA, the CDR3 is TGTGCCAGCAGCTTGAGCCCTGGGACAGGGGGTGGCTACGAGCAGTACTTC. The chain joins TRBV5-6 to TRBJ2-7; TRBD1 agrees at 11 bases. This CDR3 has 17 amino acids. Trimming at V came to 1 base and at J to 3 bases, leaving 9 bases not matched to a gene. CDR1 is SGHDT and CDR2 is YYEEEE in the germline V gene.

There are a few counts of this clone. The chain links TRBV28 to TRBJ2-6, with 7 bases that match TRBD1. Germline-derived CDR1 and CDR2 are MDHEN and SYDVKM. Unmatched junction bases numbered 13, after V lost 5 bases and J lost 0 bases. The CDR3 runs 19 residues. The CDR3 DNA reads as TGTGCCAGCAGTCCAGGCCCGGGACAGTTTCCCTCTGGGGCCAACGTCCTGACTTTC. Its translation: CASSPGPGQFPSGANVLTF.

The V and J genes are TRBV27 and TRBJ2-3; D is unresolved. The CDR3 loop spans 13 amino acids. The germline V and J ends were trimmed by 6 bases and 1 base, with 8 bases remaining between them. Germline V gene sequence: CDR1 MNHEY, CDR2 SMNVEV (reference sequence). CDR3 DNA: TGTGCCAGCAGCCGCCTCGGCACAGATACGCAGTATTTT. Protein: CASSRLGTDTQYF.

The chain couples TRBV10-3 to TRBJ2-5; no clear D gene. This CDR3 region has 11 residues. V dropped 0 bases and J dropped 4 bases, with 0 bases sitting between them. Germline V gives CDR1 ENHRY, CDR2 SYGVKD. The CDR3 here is CAISESETQYF. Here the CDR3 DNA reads TGTGCCATCAGTGAGTCAGAGACCCAGTACTTC.

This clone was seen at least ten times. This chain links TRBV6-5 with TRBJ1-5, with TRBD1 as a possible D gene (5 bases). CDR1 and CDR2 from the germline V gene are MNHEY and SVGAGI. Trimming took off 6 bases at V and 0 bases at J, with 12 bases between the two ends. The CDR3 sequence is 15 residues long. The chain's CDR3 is CASRHRNHSNQPQHF. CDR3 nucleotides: TGTGCCAGCAGGCACAGGAACCATAGCAATCAGCCCCAGCATTTT.

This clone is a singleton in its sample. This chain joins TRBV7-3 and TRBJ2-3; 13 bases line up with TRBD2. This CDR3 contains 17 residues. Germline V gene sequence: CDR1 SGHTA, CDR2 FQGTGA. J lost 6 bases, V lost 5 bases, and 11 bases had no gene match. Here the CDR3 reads CASSLRGTSGAPDTQYF. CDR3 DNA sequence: TGTGCCAGCAGCCTAAGGGGGACTAGCGGGGCCCCGGATACGCAGTATTTT.

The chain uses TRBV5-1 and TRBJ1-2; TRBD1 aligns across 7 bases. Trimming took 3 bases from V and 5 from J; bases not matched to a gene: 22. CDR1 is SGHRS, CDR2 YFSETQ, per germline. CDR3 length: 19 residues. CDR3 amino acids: CASSSTGTGQVMNHYGYTF. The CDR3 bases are TGCGCCAGCAGCTCCACAGGAACTGGACAGGTGATGAACCATTATGGCTACACCTTC.

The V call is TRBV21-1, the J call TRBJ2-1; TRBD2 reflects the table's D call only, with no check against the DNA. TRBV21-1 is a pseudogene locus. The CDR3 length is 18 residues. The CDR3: CASSKVGKAGWTYNEQFF. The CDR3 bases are TGTGCCAGCAGCAAAGTGGGGAAAGCGGGGTGGACCTACAATGAGCAGTTCTTC.

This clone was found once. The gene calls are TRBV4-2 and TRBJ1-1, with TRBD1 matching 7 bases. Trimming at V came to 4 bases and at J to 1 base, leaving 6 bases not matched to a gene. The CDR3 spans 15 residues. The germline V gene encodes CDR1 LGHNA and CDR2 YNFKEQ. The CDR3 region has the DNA TGTGCCAGCAGCCCTTTGGGACAGCGGAACACTGAAGCTTTCTTT. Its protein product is CASSPLGQRNTEAFF.

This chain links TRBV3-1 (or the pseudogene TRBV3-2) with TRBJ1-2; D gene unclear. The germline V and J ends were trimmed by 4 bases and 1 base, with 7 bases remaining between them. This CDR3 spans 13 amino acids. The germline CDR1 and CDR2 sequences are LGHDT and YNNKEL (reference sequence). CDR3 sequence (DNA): TGTGCCAGCAGCCCCCGGGGTAACTATGGCTACACCTTC. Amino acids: CASSPRGNYGYTF.

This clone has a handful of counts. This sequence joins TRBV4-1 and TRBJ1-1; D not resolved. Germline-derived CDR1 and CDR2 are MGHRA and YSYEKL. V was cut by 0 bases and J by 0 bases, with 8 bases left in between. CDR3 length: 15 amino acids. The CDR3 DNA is TGCGCCAGCAGCCAAGATCCGGAGTTGAACACTGAAGCTTTCTTT. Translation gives CASSQDPELNTEAFF.

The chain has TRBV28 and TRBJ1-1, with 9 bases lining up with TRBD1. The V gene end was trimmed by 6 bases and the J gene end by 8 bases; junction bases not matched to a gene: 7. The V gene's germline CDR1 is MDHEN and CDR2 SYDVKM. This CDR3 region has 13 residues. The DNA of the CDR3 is TGTGCCAGCAGGCCATACAGGGGGCTAGAAGCTTTCTTT. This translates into CASRPYRGLEAFF. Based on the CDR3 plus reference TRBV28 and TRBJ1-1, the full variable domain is DVKVTQSSRYLVKRTGEKVFLECVQDMDHENMFWYRQDPGLGLRLIYFSYDVKMKEKGDIPEGYSVSREKKERFSLILESASTNQTSMYLCASRPYRGLEAFFGQGTRLTVV.

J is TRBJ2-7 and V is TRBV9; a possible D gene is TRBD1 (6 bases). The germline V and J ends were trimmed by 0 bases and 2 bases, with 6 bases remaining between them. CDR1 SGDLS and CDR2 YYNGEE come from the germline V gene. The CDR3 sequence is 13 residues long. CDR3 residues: CASSVGTAYEQYF. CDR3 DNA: TGTGCCAGCAGCGTAGGGACAGCCTACGAGCAGTACTTC.

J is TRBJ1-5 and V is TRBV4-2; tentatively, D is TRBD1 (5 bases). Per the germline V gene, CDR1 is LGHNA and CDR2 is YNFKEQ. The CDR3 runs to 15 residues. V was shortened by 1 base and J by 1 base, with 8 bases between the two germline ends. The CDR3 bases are TGTGCCAGCAGCCAAGCGCGGACAAGCAATCAGCCCCAGCATTTT. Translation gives CASSQARTSNQPQHF.

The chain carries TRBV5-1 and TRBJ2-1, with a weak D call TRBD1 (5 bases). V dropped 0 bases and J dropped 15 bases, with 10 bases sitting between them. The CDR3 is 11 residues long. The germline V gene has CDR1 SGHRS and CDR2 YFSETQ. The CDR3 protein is CASSLATEWFF. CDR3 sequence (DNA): TGCGCCAGCAGCTTGGCGACAGAGTGGTTCTTC.